The clone carrying this T cell receptor beta chain was observed a handful of times. This CDR3 has 12 residues. From germline, CDR1 is MNHNS and CDR2 SASEGT. Trimming took 6 bases from V and 10 from J, leaving 13 bases between them. Assay: immunoSEQ multiplex PCR; the TCRdb copy retains only in-frame clones and omits some. The table lists roughly 11,000 clones, 70% to 90% of them singletons. The sample is drawn from a study of PD-1 blockade in classical Hodgkin lymphoma. Brentuximab vedotin exposure varied among the patients, all of whom had relapsed after autologous stem cell transplantation. This chain links TRBV6-1 with TRBJ2-1; D assignment may be TRBD1 or TRBD2 (5 bases each). The source was peripheral blood mononuclear cells (PBMCs), collected at baseline. This receptor was taken from a human donor with classical Hodgkin lymphoma. The CDR3 here is CASRPLGDEQFF. CDR3 DNA sequence: TGTGCCAGCAGGCCCCTTGGGGACGAGCAGTTCTTC.